Presented here are 27 T cell receptor beta chains from one specimen sequenced in a study of T-cell memory formation after mild COVID-19. Each CDR3 protein gets one entry after TCRdb re-called the 5' RACE reads with MiXCR. The sample holds about 84,000 distinct CDR3 sequences, 14% seen once. Sequencing was done on a sample of PBMCs or a T cell subset sorted from them (not recorded which). The receptors come from an adult woman who had mild COVID-19 (a few samples of this study predate the infection). Cell type and time point are not known.

This clonotype was found a few times. J is TRBJ2-1 and V is TRBV27; no clear D gene. V lost 9 bases and J lost 1, with 16 bases in between. The CDR3 is 15 amino acids. Per germline, CDR1 MNHEY and CDR2 SMNVEV (reference sequence). The CDR3 spells CASSKSQTSYNEQFF. The CDR3 DNA reads TGTGCCAGTTCCAAGAGCCAGACGTCCTACAATGAGCAGTTCTTC.

This clonotype was seen only a few times. The rearrangement joins TRBV7-9 to TRBJ1-5; no definite D call. The CDR3 is made up of 16 amino acids. Deletions cut 0 bases from V and 1 base from J, with 10 bases between. Germline V gene lookup returns CDR1 SEHNR and CDR2 FQNEAQ (reference sequence). This CDR3 reads CASSLAAVGSNQPQHF. DNA of the CDR3: TGTGCCAGCAGCTTAGCAGCGGTTGGAAGCAATCAGCCCCAGCATTTT.

This chain uses TRBV20-1 with TRBJ1-2; 7 bases are a match to TRBD1. After removal of 6 bases from V and 8 bases from J, the junction contained 9 bases not matched to a gene. This CDR3 has 12 residues. The germline V gene has CDR1 DFQATT and CDR2 SNEGSKA (reference sequence). CDR3 region: CSAWKGAWGYTF. CDR3 bases: TGCAGTGCATGGAAGGGGGCATGGGGCTACACCTTC.

This clonotype is termed large. The chain recombines TRBV7-7 with TRBJ2-7; 8 bases are a match to TRBD1. CDR1 and CDR2 (germline): SSHAT, FNYEAQ (reference sequence). CDR3 length equals 15 residues. Trimming took 3 bases from V and 2 from J; bases not matched to a gene: 6. CDR3 DNA: TGTGCCAGCAGCTTCGGACAGGGAGATACCTACGAGCAGTACTTC. Translated, it gives CASSFGQGDTYEQYF.

This clonotype was observed a handful of times. This chain connects TRBV4-3 to TRBJ2-7; D might be TRBD2 (6 bases). Per the germline V gene, CDR1 is LGHNA and CDR2 is YSLEER. This CDR3 has 17 amino acids. Trimming took off 0 bases at V and 3 bases at J, with 18 bases between the two ends. CDR3 nucleotides: TGCGCCAGCAGCCAAGAGATAGTGGGGGAGGACCTCTACGAGCAGTACTTC. Translating gives CASSQEIVGEDLYEQYF.

This clonotype has a handful of counts. This chain connects TRBV24-1 to TRBJ2-3; the match to TRBD2 covers 10 bases. The CDR3 is 16 amino acids. Germline lookup yields CDR1 KGHDR and CDR2 SFDVKD. The trim removed 5 bases at V and 4 bases at J, leaving 8 bases unmatched. CDR3 loop: CATSVSGGAWSDTQYF. CDR3 nucleotides: TGTGCCACCAGTGTAAGCGGGGGGGCCTGGTCAGATACGCAGTATTTT.

Only a few counts were recorded for this clonotype. The genes are TRBV15 and TRBJ1-3, with D unresolved. Between the trimmed V and J ends, which lost 2 bases and 4 bases, there was a span of 12 bases. From germline, CDR1 is LNHNV and CDR2 YYDKDF (reference sequence). The CDR3 extends over 15 amino acids. The CDR3 region is CATSRSRNPGNTIYF. For the CDR3, the DNA is TGTGCCACCAGCAGAAGTCGGAACCCAGGAAACACCATATATTTT.

This clonotype was seen a handful of times. This rearrangement joins TRBV7-9 to TRBJ2-7, with D unresolved. The CDR3 loop spans 12 amino acids. The V end was cut by 0 bases, the J end by 7 bases, with 7 bases between. The germline CDR1 and CDR2 sequences are SEHNR and FQNEAQ (reference sequence). The CDR3 DNA reads TGTGCCAGCAGCTTAGCGGATAGGGAGCAGTACTTC. Translating gives CASSLADREQYF.

The genes are TRBV19 and TRBJ2-1; 8 positions agree with TRBD1. J lost 9 bases, V lost 4 bases, and 8 bases had no gene match. Looked up from germline, CDR1 is LNHDA and CDR2 is SQIVND (reference sequence). This CDR3 has 14 amino acids. The CDR3 region is CASSTGTGGAEQFF. CDR3 nucleotides: TGTGCCAGTAGTACAGGGACAGGAGGGGCTGAGCAGTTCTTC.

J is TRBJ2-1 and V is TRBV19, with 11 bases that match TRBD2. V gave up 5 bases and J gave up 7 bases; unmatched junction bases: 13. CDR1 and CDR2 (germline): LNHDA, SQIVND (reference sequence). This CDR3 has 17 residues. CDR3 nucleotide sequence: TGTGCCAGTAGTGCTACTAGCGGGAGCCTCAGTCTTAATGAGCAGTTCTTC. Its protein product is CASSATSGSLSLNEQFF.

This clonotype showed up many times. The chain carries TRBV15 and TRBJ2-3; D unresolved. The CDR3 runs 13 residues. Germline assignment: CDR1 LNHNV and CDR2 YYDKDF (reference sequence). V was clipped by 2 bases and J by 0 bases, with 3 bases between them. CDR3 bases: TGTGCCACCAGCAGAACTAGCACAGATACGCAGTATTTT. The encoded protein is CATSRTSTDTQYF.

J is TRBJ2-5 and V is TRBV9; the match to TRBD2 covers 7 bases. Germline lookup yields CDR1 SGDLS and CDR2 YYNGEE. Trimming took 0 bases from V and 3 from J; bases not matched to a gene: 2. There are 14 residues in the CDR3. CDR3 sequence (DNA): TGTGCCAGCAGCGTAGCGGCGGGGGAAGAGACCCAGTACTTC. It translates to CASSVAAGEETQYF.

The rearrangement joins TRBV5-1 to TRBJ2-7; 9 nucleotides line up with TRBD1. CDR1 is SGHRS and CDR2 is YFSETQ in the germline V gene. Trimming at V came to 0 bases and at J to 7 bases, leaving 2 bases not matched to a gene. The CDR3 sequence is 13 residues long. The CDR3 DNA is TGCGCCAGCAGCTTGGCAGGGACAGGGGAGCAGTACTTC. Protein sequence: CASSLAGTGEQYF.

A few counts support this clonotype. The chain links TRBV7-8 to TRBJ2-7; TRBD2 matches 11 bases. The CDR3 has 15 amino acids. The trim removed 3 bases at V and 4 bases at J, leaving 5 bases unmatched. Germline V gene lookup returns CDR1 SGHVS and CDR2 FQNEAQ. The CDR3 loop reads CASSLYSGRAYEQYF. The CDR3 region has the DNA TGTGCCAGCAGCTTGTATAGCGGGAGGGCTTACGAGCAGTACTTC.

The chain carries TRBV25-1 and TRBJ1-1; tentative D call: TRBD1 (6 bases). Per germline, CDR1 MGHDK and CDR2 SYGVNS. This CDR3 is 15 amino acids long. V was shortened by 8 bases and J by 1 base, with 17 bases between the two germline ends. This CDR3 is CASGDILQGNTEAFF. For the CDR3, the DNA is TGTGCCAGCGGCGACATCCTACAGGGGAACACTGAAGCTTTCTTT.

J is TRBJ2-5 and V is TRBV11-1; possible D gene TRBD2, 5 bases. Trimming pared 1 base from V and 3 bases from J, leaving 9 bases between. Germline V CDR1 and CDR2: SGHAT, FQDESV (reference sequence). The CDR3 length is 14 residues. The CDR3 DNA reads as TGTGCCAGCAGCTTAGAGAGGGCGGAAGAGACCCAGTACTTC. This translates into CASSLERAEETQYF.

The rearrangement joins TRBV24-1 to TRBJ2-5, with 10 bases fitting TRBD1. The length of the CDR3 is 16 residues. From germline, CDR1 is KGHDR and CDR2 SFDVKD. The trim removed 4 bases at V and 3 bases at J, leaving 7 bases unmatched. As DNA, the CDR3 is TGTGCCACCAGTGACCCTGGGACAGGGGTAAAAGAGACCCAGTACTTC. This codes for CATSDPGTGVKETQYF.

The chain couples TRBV21-1 to TRBJ2-5; the D call TRBD1 from the table was never checked on the DNA. TRBV21-1 is recorded as a pseudogene. The CDR3 covers 17 residues. CDR3 in amino acids: CASSKGDGQGSKETQYF. CDR3 in DNA: TGTGCCAGCAGCAAAGGGGATGGACAGGGAAGTAAAGAGACCCAGTACTTC.

CDR3 nucleotides: TGTGCCAGCAGCCTGTCTCCGTTGGGCACAGATACGCAGTATTTT. Translation: CASSLSPLGTDTQYF. The V call is TRBV4-2, the J call TRBJ2-3, with D unresolved. The CDR3 is made up of 15 amino acids. V shed 4 bases and J shed 1 base, with 12 bases lying between them. CDR1 is LGHNA and CDR2 is YNFKEQ in the germline V gene.

This chain joins TRBV7-9 and TRBJ2-1; D ambiguous. The CDR3 totals 18 residues. Germline V CDR1 and CDR2: SEHNR, FQNEAQ (reference sequence). With 0 bases removed from V and 0 bases from J, the gap between germline ends came to 15 bases. CDR3 region: CASSLAGDFGSSYNEQFF. The DNA for the CDR3 is TGTGCCAGCAGCTTAGCTGGCGACTTTGGTAGCTCCTACAATGAGCAGTTCTTC.

J is TRBJ2-1 and V is TRBV4-1; 8 bases are a match to TRBD1. Germline CDR1 reads MGHRA; CDR2 reads YSYEKL. The CDR3 covers 20 residues. J gave up 0 bases and V 3 bases, and 16 bases lay outside the gene matches. CDR3 nucleotide sequence: TGCGCCAGCAGCCATCCCCGGTCAGGGGGCTCGAGCGGCTCCTACAATGAGCAGTTCTTC. Amino acid sequence: CASSHPRSGGSSGSYNEQFF.

This chain uses TRBV9 with TRBJ2-2, with D possibly being TRBD1 (6 bases). The germline V and J ends were trimmed by 2 bases and 3 bases, with 11 bases remaining between them. The CDR3 is 15 residues long. CDR1 and CDR2 from the germline V gene are SGDLS and YYNGEE. The CDR3, as DNA: TGTGCCAGCAGCGTCCTGGGGGCTGACACCGGGGAGCTGTTTTTT. It codes for CASSVLGADTGELFF.

Worth noting for this clonotype: Compared with germline, one end of the junction differs, possibly owing to a read error. The chain is built from TRBV3-1 and TRBJ2-1, with 7 bases aligning to TRBD1. Germline loops: CDR1 LGHDT, CDR2 YNNKEL (reference sequence). The CDR3 extends over 15 amino acids. CDR3 sequence reads: CASTQATGDMNEQFF. The CDR3 DNA reads TGTGCCAGCACCCAAGCTACAGGGGATATGAATGAGCAGTTCTTC.

The chain carries TRBV6-6 and TRBJ1-1, with D perhaps TRBD1 (6 bases). V was pared by 2 bases and J by 5 bases, with 12 bases between. The CDR3 runs 14 residues. Germline-derived CDR1 and CDR2 are MNHNY and SVGAGI (reference sequence). CDR3 in DNA: TGTGCCAGCAGTTACGATACAGGGAGAACTGAAGCTTTCTTT. Translated, it gives CASSYDTGRTEAFF.

This clonotype has ten or more counts. This chain uses TRBV6-5 with TRBJ2-7, with 11 bases fitting TRBD2. CDR1 and CDR2 from the germline V gene are MNHEY and SVGAGI. The V segment lost 4 bases and the J segment 2 bases; nucleotides outside the gene matches: 1. The CDR3 covers 14 residues. CDR3 amino acids: CASSSSGRTYEQYF. The CDR3 nucleotides are TGTGCCAGCAGTTCTAGCGGGAGGACCTACGAGCAGTACTTC.

This clonotype came up a few times. This sequence joins TRBV5-1 and TRBJ2-1, with D unresolved. V was pared by 3 bases and J by 7 bases, with 5 bases between. This CDR3 has 11 residues. Germline CDR1 is SGHRS and CDR2 is YFSETQ. The CDR3 DNA is TGCGCCAGCAGCTCCAGTAATGAGCAGTTCTTC. Translating gives CASSSSNEQFF.

The genes are TRBV25-1 and TRBJ2-7; D possibly matches TRBD1 or TRBD2 (5 bases each). V lost 5 bases to trimming and J lost 0 bases, with 11 bases between them. This CDR3 contains 14 residues. Germline V gives CDR1 MGHDK, CDR2 SYGVNS. CDR3 nucleotides: TGTGCCAGCAGTCAGGGACCCAACTCCTACGAGCAGTACTTC. Protein sequence: CASSQGPNSYEQYF.